These T cell receptor beta chains were read from a single sample in a study of graft-versus-host responses after intestinal transplantation. Clones were sequenced by immunoSEQ multiplex PCR, and TCRdb holds only the in-frame ones, with some missing. This sample yields 130,000 to 150,000 clones, of which about nine tenths are seen a single time; roughly 0.19% belongs to the top ten. Their antigens are not known. The specimen comprised unstimulated CD4+ T cells sorted from spleen or lymph node cells, sampled before intestinal transplant. The source is a human donor who received an intestinal transplant. CDR3s include the opening cysteine and the closing phenylalanine or tryptophan. D genes are given only for firm matches. Some rows have no size entry. The others give once, few or many, or a class for an expanded clone.

>NA|TRBV21-1|NA|19|TRBJ1-1
TGTGCCAGCAGCACTCCAAAAGCAACTCCCGGGACAGGGGAACCTGAAGCTTTCTTT
CASSTPKATPGTGEPEAFF
>TRBD2|TRBV5-1|NA|14|TRBJ2-7
TGCGCCAGCAGCTTCTCTAGCGGGAGCTACGAGCAGTACTTC
CASSFSSGSYEQYF
>NA|TRBV7-3|NA|15|TRBJ2-7
TGTGCCAGCAGCTTAGGTCCGGGGAGCTCCTACGAGCAGTACTTC
CASSLGPGSSYEQYF
>NA|TRBV5-6|NA|16|TRBJ1-5
TGTGCCAGCAGCCTTAGGGTGAAGCAACGTTCTCAGCCCCAGCATTTT
CASSLRVKQRSQPQHF
>NA|TRBV7-8|NA|13|TRBJ1-2
TGTGCCAGCAGCTTACAAACTAACTATGGCTACACCTTC
CASSLQTNYGYTF
>TRBD1|TRBV28|NA|16|TRBJ1-5
TGTGCCAGCAGTGCCAGACAGGGGGCCGGCAATCAGCCCCAGCATTTT
CASSARQGAGNQPQHF
>NA|TRBV27|NA|15|TRBJ2-6
TGTGCCAGCACCACCCCGGGCTCTGGGGCCAACGTCCTGACTTTC
CASTTPGSGANVLTF
>NA|TRBV10-3|NA|14|TRBJ2-3
TGTGCCATCAGTGAGAGCGGGCGCACAGATACGCAGTATTTT
CAISESGRTDTQYF
>NA|TRBV30|NA|17|TRBJ2-7
TGTGCCTGGAGTGTACGTCATTTCACTAAGGGAACCTACGAGCAGTACTTC
CAWSVRHFTKGTYEQYF
>NA|TRBV5-1|NA|15|TRBJ2-2
TGCGCCAGCAGCCAGACCGGAACAAACACCGGGGAGCTGTTTTTT
CASSQTGTNTGELFF
>NA|TRBV4-1|NA|14|TRBJ1-5
TGCGCCAGCAGCCAGACGGACAGAATCCAGCCCCAGCATTTT
CASSQTDRIQPQHF
>NA|TRBV15|NA|17|TRBJ2-3
TGTGCCACCAGCAGAGATCAAGGCCAAATCAAAAGGGATACGCAGTGTTTT
CATSRDQGQIKRDTQCF
>NA|TRBV4-3|NA|15|TRBJ2-7
TGCGCCAGCAGCCAAGATGGGGGCAGAGCCTACGAGCAGTACTTC
CASSQDGGRAYEQYF
>TRBD1|TRBV19|NA|14|TRBJ1-2
TGTGCCAGTACCAGGACAGGAGCTAACTATGGCTACACCTTC
CASTRTGANYGYTF
>NA|TRBV21-1|once|20|TRBJ2-7
TGTGCCAGCAGCTCCCTCCCCCTGCGTAGGGCCGGGACAGGGAACTACGAGCAGTACTTC
CASSSLPLRRAGTGNYEQYF
>TRBD1|TRBV19|NA|15|TRBJ2-7
TGTGCCAGTAGTACACAGGGGGCACCTACCTACGAGCAGTACTTC
CASSTQGAPTYEQYF